One sample yielded the 10 T cell receptor beta chains listed below, sequenced in a study of T cells in Graves' hyperthyroidism and ophthalmopathy. It was RNA transcripts that yielded the amplified TCR beta CDR3 regions. During a first-round RT-PCR of the TCR CDR3, the HTBI primer set was used. Via MiXCR, TCRdb re-called the multiplex PCR reads, giving one row per CDR3 protein. This sample carries a few hundred thousand distinct CDR3 sequences, roughly an eighth of them seen once, and the ten largest clones take less than 20%. The specimen sequenced was blood. These receptors were taken from a woman in her late teens or twenties with Graves' hyperthyroidism.

This clonotype was seen at least ten times. This rearrangement joins TRBV3-1 to TRBJ2-1; 9 bases align to TRBD2. Germline V lookup: CDR1 LGHDT, CDR2 YNNKEL (reference sequence). Trimming took 2 bases from V and 8 from J; bases not matched to a gene: 10. The CDR3 contains 16 residues. In DNA, the CDR3 is TGTGCCAGCAGCCAATCGTTTAGCGGGAGACGGGATGAGCAGTTCTTC. Protein sequence: CASSQSFSGRRDEQFF.

This clonotype showed up many times. The chain couples TRBV6-1 to TRBJ2-5, with a tentative D call TRBD1 (6 bases). The V end was cut by 6 bases, the J end by 0 bases, with 11 bases between. The CDR3 length is 14 residues. In germline, CDR1 is MNHNS, CDR2 SASEGT. The CDR3 DNA reads TGTGCCAGCAGCCCGGGACAAGACCAAGAGACCCAGTACTTC. It is translated as CASSPGQDQETQYF.

A remark on this clonotype: This may arise from a read error, as a much more abundant clone is one base away. The V call is TRBV7-8, the J call TRBJ2-7; maybe TRBD2 (5 bases). The V gene lost 5 bases and the J gene lost 7 bases, with 18 bases spanning the gap. The CDR3 has 14 residues. CDR1 is SGHVS, CDR2 FQNEAQ, per germline. CDR3: CASSSPSRVLEQYF. CDR3 DNA: TGTGCCAGCAGCAGTCCCTCGAGGGTCTTGGAGCAGTACTTC.

This clonotype showed up just a few times. The chain carries TRBV3-1 and TRBJ2-6; D is undetermined. V was pared by 0 bases and J by 0 bases, with 6 bases between. Germline V gives CDR1 LGHDT, CDR2 YNNKEL (reference sequence). The CDR3 totals 16 residues. In DNA, the CDR3 is TGTGCCAGCAGCCAAGAGCCCTTCTCTGGGGCCAACGTCCTGACTTTC. Translating gives CASSQEPFSGANVLTF.

The rearrangement links TRBV5-1 to TRBJ1-2, with TRBD1 as a possible D gene (6 bases). Germline assignment: CDR1 SGHRS and CDR2 YFSETQ. Trimming removed 4 bases from V and 0 bases from J, with 10 bases in between. The CDR3 extends over 14 amino acids. The CDR3 DNA reads TGCGCCAGCAGCATGACAGGCACTAACTATGGCTACACCTTC. Protein product: CASSMTGTNYGYTF.

This clonotype was observed many times. V usage is TRBV15 and J usage is TRBJ1-5, with D maybe TRBD1 (6 bases). The V and J ends lost 3 bases and 4 bases respectively, with 13 bases between them. The CDR3 consists of 15 residues. Germline V gene data show CDR1 as LNHNV and CDR2 as YYDKDF (reference sequence). Here the CDR3 DNA reads TGTGCCACCAGCAGGAGAGTAGGACAGAATCAGCCCCAGCATTTT. It encodes CATSRRVGQNQPQHF.

This clonotype appeared a single time. This may arise from a read error, as a much more abundant clone is one base away. The chain couples TRBV3-1 to TRBJ1-2; 7 bases are a match to TRBD1. This CDR3 has 13 residues. Germline V CDR1 and CDR2: LGHDT, YNNKEL (reference sequence). The CDR3 DNA is TGTGCCTGCAGCCCCTCGACAGGGAAGGGCTACACCTTC. It is translated as CACSPSTGKGYTF. The variable domain in full, with the rest retrieved from reference TRBV3-1 and TRBJ1-2, is DTAVSQTPKYLVTQMGNDKSIKCEQNLGHDTMYWYKQDSKKFLKIMFSYNNKELIINETVPNRFSPKSPDKAHLNLHINSLELGDSAVYFCACSPSTGKGYTFGSGTRLTVV.

A few counts support this clonotype. V and J are TRBV14 and TRBJ2-1; D is unresolved. V lost 2 bases and J lost 3, with 8 bases in between. Per germline, CDR1 SGHDN and CDR2 FVKESK. The CDR3 covers 14 residues. DNA of the CDR3: TGTGCCAGCAGCCAACTGTCAGTCTACAATGAGCAGTTCTTC. This codes for CASSQLSVYNEQFF.

The table lists this clonotype with many counts. Relative to the germline gene, one junction end is altered; a read error may explain this. This chain joins TRBV5-1 and TRBJ2-3; possibly TRBD1 or TRBD2 for D (5 bases each). This CDR3 is built from 14 residues. Germline values: CDR1 SGHRS, CDR2 YFSETQ. This chain's CDR3 is CASSPGTSTDTQYF. In nucleotides, the CDR3 is TGTGCCAGCAGCCCCGGGACCTCAACAGATACGCAGTATTTT.

On this clonotype: One junction end disagrees with the germline gene, perhaps due to a read error. The CDR3 sequence is CASSPGDSEKLFF. The CDR3 bases are TGTGCCAGCAGCCCCGGGGACAGTGAAAAACTGTTTTTT. The chain employs TRBV5-1 and TRBJ1-4; 7 nucleotides line up with TRBD1. The CDR3 is made up of 13 amino acids. Germline V gene lookup returns CDR1 SGHRS and CDR2 YFSETQ.